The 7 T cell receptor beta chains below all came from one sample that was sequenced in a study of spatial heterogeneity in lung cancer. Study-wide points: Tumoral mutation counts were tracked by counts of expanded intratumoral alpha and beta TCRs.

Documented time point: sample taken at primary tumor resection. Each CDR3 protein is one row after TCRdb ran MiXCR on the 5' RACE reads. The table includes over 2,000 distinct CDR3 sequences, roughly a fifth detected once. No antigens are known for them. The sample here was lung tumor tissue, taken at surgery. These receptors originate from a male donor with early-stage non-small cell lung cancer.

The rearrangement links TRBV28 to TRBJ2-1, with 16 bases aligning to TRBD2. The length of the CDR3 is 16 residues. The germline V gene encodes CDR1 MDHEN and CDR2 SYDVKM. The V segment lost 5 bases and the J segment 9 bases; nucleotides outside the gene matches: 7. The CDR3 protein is CASSQPGLAGGPEQFF. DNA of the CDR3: TGTGCCAGCAGTCAACCGGGACTAGCGGGGGGGCCTGAGCAGTTCTTC.

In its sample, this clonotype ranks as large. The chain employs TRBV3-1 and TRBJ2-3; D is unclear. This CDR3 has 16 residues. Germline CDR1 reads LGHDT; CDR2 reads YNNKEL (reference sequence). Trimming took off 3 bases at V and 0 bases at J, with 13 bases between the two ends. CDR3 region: CASSHLWVPSTDTQYF. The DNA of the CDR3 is TGTGCCAGCAGCCATCTATGGGTCCCTAGCACAGATACGCAGTATTTT.

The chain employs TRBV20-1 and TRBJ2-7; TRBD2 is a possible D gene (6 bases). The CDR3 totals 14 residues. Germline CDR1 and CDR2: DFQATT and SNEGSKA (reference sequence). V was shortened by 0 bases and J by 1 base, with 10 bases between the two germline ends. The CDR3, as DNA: TGCAGTGCTAGAGATCGGGACTCTTCCTACGAGCAGTACTTC. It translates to CSARDRDSSYEQYF.

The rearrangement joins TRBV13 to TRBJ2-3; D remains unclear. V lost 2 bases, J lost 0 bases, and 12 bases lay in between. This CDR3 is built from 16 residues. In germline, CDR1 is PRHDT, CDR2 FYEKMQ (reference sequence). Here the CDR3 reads CASSLRVDRSTDTQYF. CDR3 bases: TGTGCCAGCAGCTTACGGGTCGACCGGAGCACAGATACGCAGTATTTT.

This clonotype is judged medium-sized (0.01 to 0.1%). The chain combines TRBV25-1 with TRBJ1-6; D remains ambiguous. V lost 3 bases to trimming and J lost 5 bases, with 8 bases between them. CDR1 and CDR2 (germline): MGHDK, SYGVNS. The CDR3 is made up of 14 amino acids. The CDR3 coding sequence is TGTGCCAGCAGTGATCTATTCGATAATTCACCCCTCCACTTT. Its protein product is CASSDLFDNSPLHF.

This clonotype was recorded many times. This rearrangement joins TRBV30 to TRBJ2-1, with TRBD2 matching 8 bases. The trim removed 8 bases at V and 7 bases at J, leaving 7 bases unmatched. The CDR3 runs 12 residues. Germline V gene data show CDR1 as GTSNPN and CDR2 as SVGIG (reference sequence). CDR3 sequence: CAAIPGGNEQFF. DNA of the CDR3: TGTGCCGCCATCCCGGGGGGGAATGAGCAGTTCTTC.

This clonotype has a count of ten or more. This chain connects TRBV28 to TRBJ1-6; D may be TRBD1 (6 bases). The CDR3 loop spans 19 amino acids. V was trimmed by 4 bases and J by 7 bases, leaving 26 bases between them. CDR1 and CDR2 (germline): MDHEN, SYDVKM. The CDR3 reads CASSSSNPLWGPTNSPLHF. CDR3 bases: TGTGCCAGCAGTTCTTCAAACCCCTTATGGGGGCCCACGAATTCACCCCTCCACTTT.